This T cell receptor (beta chain) was documented in a study of early T cells in non-severe SARS-CoV-2 infection. Study overall: Sequencing was performed on bulk RNA from unsorted whole blood, leaving chains unpaired. General study findings and limits: The VDJdb matching leaned toward anti-spike CD8 responses and overlooked private and CD4 specificities.

Individually, cDNA molecules had unique molecular identifiers attached to them. One entry per CDR3 protein results from TCRdb running MiXCR on the 5' RACE reads. The sample lists more than 60,000 distinct CDR3 sequences; around 14% were seen once. This CDR3 region has 14 residues. Trimming left V 2 bases short and J 4 bases short, with 12 bases between. CDR1 and CDR2 (germline): KGHSH, LQKENI. This clonotype was picked up a small number of times. Its cognate antigen is unknown. The sequenced sample was whole blood. The clonotype comes from an adult who was a healthcare worker with PCR-confirmed SARS-CoV-2 infection or an uninfected control (not recorded which). The chain carries TRBV18 and TRBJ2-7, with D perhaps assigned TRBD1 or TRBD2 (6 bases each). CDR3 sequence: CASSPSTGGYEQYF. The CDR3 nucleotides are TGTGCCAGCTCACCATCGACAGGAGGGTACGAGCAGTACTTC.